This T cell receptor (beta chain) was sequenced for a study of preoperative IRX-2 immunotherapy in early breast cancer (dated by TCRdb to between 2018 and 2021). This clone was counted only a few times. Its specific antigen is unknown. Within one base of it there is no much larger clone, and no base qualities were kept. To prepare the library, the immunoSEQ multiplex PCR assay was applied. Here the immuneACCESS table is served through TCRdb, limited to in-frame sequences with V and J called. Missing clones are a known gap in these copies; in checked studies unresolved V genes cover under half, and the rest lacks a known reason. Within this sample are under 4,500 clones, with roughly 77% of them counted one time only. 7.3% of the sample rests with the top ten. The trim is 5 bases for V and 1 base for J, with a gap of 12 bases between the germline ends. The CDR3 goes from the cysteine to the phenylalanine over 14 residues. Only CDR3 DNA remains: 42 bases, in frame from the first base. Per the germline V gene, SGHNT is the CDR1 and YENEEA is the CDR2.

Explained via the paper, the treatment or condition label denotes: preoperative locoregional IRX-2 cytokine immunotherapy. The samples were obtained from a phase Ib study in which preoperative, locoregional IRX-2 cytokine immunotherapy intended to prime immune responses was tested. Before surgery, IRX-2 was given to the donors, who were patients with early-stage breast cancer. The material was tumor tissue, obtained after IRX-2 immunotherapy. This receptor was obtained from a human donor with breast cancer. The V and J genes are TRBV11-3 and TRBJ2-7, and the D gene may be TRBD2, 6 bases matching. The DNA sequence follows: TGTGCCAGCAGCCACCGAGGGAGGTCCTACGAGCAGTACTTC. Its amino acids are CASSHRGRSYEQYF.